This T cell receptor (beta chain) stems from a study of blood T cell repertoires in COVID-19 (dated by TCRdb to the early 2020s). For the study in its entirety: The collaborator samples originated in the United States, Italy and Spain and spanned the acute and convalescent phases of COVID-19. The prospective study material was composed of cDNA or gDNA derived from T cells, B-cell-depleted T cells, or PBMCs. The dataset comprised deeply sampled blood TCRbeta repertoires from subjects exposed to, actively infected with, or recovered from COVID-19. The repertoires were released in a freely available public database meant as a resource for research on the immune response to SARS-CoV-2. Samples came from the ongoing ImmuneRACE study (first 160 participants) plus 1,254 subjects from 6 global collaborators. The sample metadata nearly always contained a de-identified subject ID, COVID-19 status, age in years and sex. HLA class I and class II types, where available, came from metadata supplied by the sample provider rather than from assay-based typing.

Results and caveats for the whole study, not just this receptor: The amount of clinical and demographic metadata varied by source and participant and was provided uncurated.

About this clone: The antigen it recognizes is unknown. The sample holds no much larger clone one base away, and base qualities are not on file.

The germline V gene (reference sequence) sets CDR1 to MNHEY and CDR2 to SMNVEV. From the cysteine through the phenylalanine, the CDR3 covers 16 amino acids. CDR3 DNA only is kept here, 48 bases in frame from base 1. Trimming takes 6 bases off V and 3 bases off J; junction bases not matched to a gene: 10. The immunoSEQ Assay, a bias-controlled multiplex PCR, was used to amplify TCRbeta CDR3 regions from genomic DNA. The source study handled its data this way. Nucleated cell counts per sample were estimated from amplification of reference gene primers within the assay. To quantify the absolute abundance of each unique TCRbeta CDR3 rearrangement, sequence reads were collapsed and filtered. For each sample, productive Simpson clonality was calculated as the square root of Simpson's diversity index over productive rearrangements. TCRdb re-hosts the immuneACCESS table, in-frame sequences only. Its copies lack some clones; in the studies checked, an unresolved V gene accounts for under half of them, and the cause for the rest is not known. Clone size and V and J calls were adopted from that table, with D and trimming inferred from the DNA. The sample records 190,000 or so clones, approximately 79% of which are singletons. The ten top clones hold 13% of the sample.

Samples from volunteer blood donors who had recovered from COVID-19 were contributed by a second Seattle source. Whole blood was collected in K2EDTA tubes by collaborating institutions according to the institutions' own protocols. For TCRbeta analysis, collaborators shipped samples in one of three forms: frozen whole blood, isolated PBMCs, or DNA extracted from either of those sample types. The rearranged segments are TRBV27 and TRBJ1-5, and TRBD1 matches 8 of the central bases. The specimen sequenced was peripheral blood. This sequence originates from a man aged 50 or older who had recovered from COVID-19. This receptor has the CDR3 CASRFAGGFANQPQHF. The DNA sequence reads TGTGCCAGCAGGTTTGCAGGGGGCTTCGCCAATCAGCCCCAGCATTTT.